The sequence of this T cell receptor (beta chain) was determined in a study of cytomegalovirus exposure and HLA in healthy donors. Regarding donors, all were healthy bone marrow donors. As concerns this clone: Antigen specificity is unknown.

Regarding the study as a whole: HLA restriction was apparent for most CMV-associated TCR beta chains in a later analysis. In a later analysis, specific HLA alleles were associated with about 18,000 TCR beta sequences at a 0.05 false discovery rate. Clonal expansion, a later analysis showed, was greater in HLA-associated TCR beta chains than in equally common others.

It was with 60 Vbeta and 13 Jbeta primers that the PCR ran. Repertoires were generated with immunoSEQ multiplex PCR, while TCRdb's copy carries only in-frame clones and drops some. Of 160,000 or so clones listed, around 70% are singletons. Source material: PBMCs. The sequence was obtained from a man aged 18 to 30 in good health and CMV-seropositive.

Written as DNA, the CDR3 is TGTGCCAGCAGGAAGGGACAGATTAACTATGGCTACACCTTC. This gives the protein CASRKGQINYGYTF. The V and J genes are TRBV6-5 and TRBJ1-2, with 7 bases lining up with TRBD1. Germline V gene sequence: CDR1 MNHEY, CDR2 SVGAGI. The CDR3 covers 14 residues. V was clipped by 6 bases and J by 1 base; unmatched bases: 5.